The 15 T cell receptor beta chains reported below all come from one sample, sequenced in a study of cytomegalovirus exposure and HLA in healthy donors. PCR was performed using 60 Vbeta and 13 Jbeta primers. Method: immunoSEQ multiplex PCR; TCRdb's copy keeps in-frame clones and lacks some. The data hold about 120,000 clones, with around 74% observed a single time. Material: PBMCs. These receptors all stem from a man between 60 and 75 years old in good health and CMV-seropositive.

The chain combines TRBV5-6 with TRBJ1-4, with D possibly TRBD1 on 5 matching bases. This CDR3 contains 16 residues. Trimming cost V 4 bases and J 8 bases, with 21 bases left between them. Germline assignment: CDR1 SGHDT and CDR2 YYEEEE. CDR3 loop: CASSRAGTGEGEKLFF. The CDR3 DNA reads TGTGCCAGCAGCAGGGCCGGGACCGGGGAGGGAGAAAAACTGTTTTTT. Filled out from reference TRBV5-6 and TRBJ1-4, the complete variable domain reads DAGVTQSPTHLIKTRGQQVTLRCSPKSGHDTVSWYQQALGQGPQFIFQYYEEEERQRGNFPDRFSGHQFPNYSSELNVNALLLGDSALYLCASSRAGTGEGEKLFFGSGTQLSVL.

In nucleotides, the CDR3 is TGTGCCAGCAGCCCACTCCGCGGAGCTTGGGAGACCCAGTACTTC. This encodes CASSPLRGAWETQYF. This chain links TRBV11-2 with TRBJ2-5; no reliable D call. Germline CDR1 SGHAT, CDR2 FQNNGV. The CDR3 has 15 amino acids. Trimming cost V 5 bases and J 5 bases, with 18 bases left between them.

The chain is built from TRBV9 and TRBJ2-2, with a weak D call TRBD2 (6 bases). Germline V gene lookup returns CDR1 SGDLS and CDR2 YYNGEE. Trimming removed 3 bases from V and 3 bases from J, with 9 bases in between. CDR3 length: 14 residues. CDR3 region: CASSGAGHTGELFF. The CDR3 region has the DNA TGTGCCAGCAGCGGAGCGGGCCACACCGGGGAGCTGTTTTTT.

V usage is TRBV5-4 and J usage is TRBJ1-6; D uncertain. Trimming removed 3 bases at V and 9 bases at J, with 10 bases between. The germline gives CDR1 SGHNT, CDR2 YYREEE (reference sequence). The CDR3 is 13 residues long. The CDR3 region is CASSSDGLSPLHF. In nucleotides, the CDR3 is TGTGCCAGCAGCTCCGACGGACTTTCACCCCTCCACTTT.

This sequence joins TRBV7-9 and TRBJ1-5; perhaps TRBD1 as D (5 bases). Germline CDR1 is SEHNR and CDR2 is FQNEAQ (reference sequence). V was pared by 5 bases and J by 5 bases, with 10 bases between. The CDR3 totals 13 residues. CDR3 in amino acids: CASSMQGDQPQHF. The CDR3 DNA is TGTGCCAGCAGCATGCAGGGTGATCAGCCCCAGCATTTT.

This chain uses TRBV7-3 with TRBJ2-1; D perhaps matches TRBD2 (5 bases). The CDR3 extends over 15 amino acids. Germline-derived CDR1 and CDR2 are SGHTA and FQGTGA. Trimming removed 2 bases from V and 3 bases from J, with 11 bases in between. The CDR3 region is CASSLDSANYNEQFF. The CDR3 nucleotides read TGTGCCAGCAGCTTAGATAGCGCTAACTACAATGAGCAGTTCTTC.

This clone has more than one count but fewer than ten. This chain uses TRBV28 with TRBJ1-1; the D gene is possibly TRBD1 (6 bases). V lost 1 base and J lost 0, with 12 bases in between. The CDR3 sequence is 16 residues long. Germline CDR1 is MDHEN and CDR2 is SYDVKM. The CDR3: CASSLYPGVMNTEAFF. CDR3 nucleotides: TGTGCCAGCAGTTTATATCCAGGGGTTATGAACACTGAAGCTTTCTTT.

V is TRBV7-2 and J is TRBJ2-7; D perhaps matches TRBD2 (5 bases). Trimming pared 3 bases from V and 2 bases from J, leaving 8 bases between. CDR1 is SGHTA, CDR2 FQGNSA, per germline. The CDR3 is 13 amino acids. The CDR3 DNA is TGTGCCAGCAGCTTGAGCGGCGCCTACGAGCAGTACTTC. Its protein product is CASSLSGAYEQYF. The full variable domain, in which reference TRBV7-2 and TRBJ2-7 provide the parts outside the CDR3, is GAGVSQSPSNKVTEKGKDVELRCDPISGHTALYWYRQSLGQGLEFLIYFQGNSAPDKSGLPSDRFSAERTGGSVSTLTIQRTQQEDSAVYLCASSLSGAYEQYFGPGTRLTVT.

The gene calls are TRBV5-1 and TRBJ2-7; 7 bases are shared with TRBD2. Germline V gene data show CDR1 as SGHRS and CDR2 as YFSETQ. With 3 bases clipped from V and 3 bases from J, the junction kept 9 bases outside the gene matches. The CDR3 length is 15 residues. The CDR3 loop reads CASSWGGDPRYEQYF. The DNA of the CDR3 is TGCGCCAGCAGCTGGGGAGGGGACCCTCGCTACGAGCAGTACTTC. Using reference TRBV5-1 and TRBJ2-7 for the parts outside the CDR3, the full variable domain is KAGVTQTPRYLIKTRGQQVTLSCSPISGHRSVSWYQQTPGQGLQFLFEYFSETQRNKGNFPGRFSGRQFSNSRSEMNVSTLELGDSALYLCASSWGGDPRYEQYFGPGTRLTVT.

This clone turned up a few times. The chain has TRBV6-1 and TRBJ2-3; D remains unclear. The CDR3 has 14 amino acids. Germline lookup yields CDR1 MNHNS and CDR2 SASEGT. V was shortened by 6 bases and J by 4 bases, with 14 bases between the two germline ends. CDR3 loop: CASSLLWSADTQYF. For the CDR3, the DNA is TGTGCCAGCAGCCTCCTCTGGAGCGCAGATACGCAGTATTTT.

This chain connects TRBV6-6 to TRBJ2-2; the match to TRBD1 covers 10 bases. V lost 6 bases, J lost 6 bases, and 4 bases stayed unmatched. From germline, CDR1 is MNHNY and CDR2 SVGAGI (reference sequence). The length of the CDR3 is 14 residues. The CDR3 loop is CASRKDRGAGELFF. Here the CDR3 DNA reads TGTGCCAGCAGAAAGGACAGGGGGGCCGGGGAGCTGTTTTTT.

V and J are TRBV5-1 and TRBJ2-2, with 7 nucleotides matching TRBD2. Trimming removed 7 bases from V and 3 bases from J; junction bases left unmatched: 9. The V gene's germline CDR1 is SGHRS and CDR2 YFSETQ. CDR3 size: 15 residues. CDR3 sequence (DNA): TGCGCCAGCGGGGGGGAAGGGGCCTACACCGGGGAGCTGTTTTTT. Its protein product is CASGGEGAYTGELFF. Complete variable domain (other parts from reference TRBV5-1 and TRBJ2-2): KAGVTQTPRYLIKTRGQQVTLSCSPISGHRSVSWYQQTPGQGLQFLFEYFSETQRNKGNFPGRFSGRQFSNSRSEMNVSTLELGDSALYLCASGGEGAYTGELFFGEGSRLTVL.

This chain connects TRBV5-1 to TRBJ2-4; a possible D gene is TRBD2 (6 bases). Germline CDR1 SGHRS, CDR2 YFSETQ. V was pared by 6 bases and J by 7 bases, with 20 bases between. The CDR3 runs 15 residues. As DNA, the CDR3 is TGCGCCAGCATGTTAGCAGGTGGAGGGGAGAACATTCAGTACTTC. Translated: CASMLAGGGENIQYF.

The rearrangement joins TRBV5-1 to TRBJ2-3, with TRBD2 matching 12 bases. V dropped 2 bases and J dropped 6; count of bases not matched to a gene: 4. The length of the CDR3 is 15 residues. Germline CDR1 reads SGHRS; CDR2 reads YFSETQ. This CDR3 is CASSFLAGGPDTQYF. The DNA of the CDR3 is TGCGCCAGCAGCTTTCTAGCGGGAGGGCCCGATACGCAGTATTTT.

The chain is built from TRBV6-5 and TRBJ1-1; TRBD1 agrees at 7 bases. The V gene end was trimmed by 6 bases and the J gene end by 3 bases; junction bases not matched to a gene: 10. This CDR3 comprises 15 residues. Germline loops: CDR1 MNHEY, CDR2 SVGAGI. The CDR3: CASRDTTGRHTEAFF. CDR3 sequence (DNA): TGTGCCAGCAGAGACACGACAGGGAGGCACACTGAAGCTTTCTTT.